This note documents a single TCR beta chain sequence. This specimen belongs to a study of long-term antiretroviral therapy in people with HIV. Version v3.0 of the immunoSEQ assay was performed at survey level. Repertoires were generated with immunoSEQ multiplex PCR, while TCRdb's copy carries only in-frame clones and drops some. Of some 35,000 clones listed, 94% were seen once; the top ten hold around 3.8%. This specimen was unsorted PBMCs, taken about 5.1 years after starting antiretroviral therapy. The sequence was obtained from a woman in her forties or fifties with HIV.

CDR3 coding DNA: TGTGCCAGCAGCTCGGGACAGCCGACTGGCGAGCAGTACTTC. This encodes CASSSGQPTGEQYF. The chain recombines TRBV11-2 with TRBJ2-7; 7 nucleotides agree with TRBD1. Germline CDR1 reads SGHAT; CDR2 reads FQNNGV. V lost 4 bases and J lost 6; bases outside the gene matches: 9. There are 14 residues in the CDR3.